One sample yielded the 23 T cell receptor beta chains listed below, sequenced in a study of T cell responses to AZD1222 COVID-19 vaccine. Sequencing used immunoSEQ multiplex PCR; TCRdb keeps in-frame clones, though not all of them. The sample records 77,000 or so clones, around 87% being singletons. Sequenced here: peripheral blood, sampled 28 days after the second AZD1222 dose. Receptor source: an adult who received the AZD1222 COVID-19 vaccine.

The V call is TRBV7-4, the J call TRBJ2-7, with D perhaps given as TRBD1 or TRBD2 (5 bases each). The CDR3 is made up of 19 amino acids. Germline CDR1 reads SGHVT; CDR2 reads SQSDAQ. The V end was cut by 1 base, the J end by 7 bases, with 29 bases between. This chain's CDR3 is CASSLGGVTQAPFHGEQYF. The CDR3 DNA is TGTGCCAGCAGCTTAGGAGGGGTAACACAGGCTCCCTTCCACGGGGAGCAGTACTTC.

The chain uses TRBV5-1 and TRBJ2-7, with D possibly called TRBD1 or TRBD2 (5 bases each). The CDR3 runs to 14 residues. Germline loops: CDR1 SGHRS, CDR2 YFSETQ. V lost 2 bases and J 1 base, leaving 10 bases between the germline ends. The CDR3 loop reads CASSFRAGSYEQYF. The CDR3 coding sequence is TGCGCCAGCAGCTTCAGGGCGGGTTCCTACGAGCAGTACTTC.

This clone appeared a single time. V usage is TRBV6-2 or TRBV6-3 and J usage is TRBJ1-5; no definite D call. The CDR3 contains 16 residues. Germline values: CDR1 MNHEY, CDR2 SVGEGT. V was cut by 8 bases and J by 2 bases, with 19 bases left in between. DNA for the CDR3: TGTGCCAGCCGTTTAGGGAACAGAGCAGGCAATCAGCCCCAGCATTTT. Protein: CASRLGNRAGNQPQHF.

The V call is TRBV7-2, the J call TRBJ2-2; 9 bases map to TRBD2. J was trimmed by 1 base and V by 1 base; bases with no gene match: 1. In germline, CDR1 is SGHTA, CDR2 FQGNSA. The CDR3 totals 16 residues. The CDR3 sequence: CASSLEAGGNTGELFF. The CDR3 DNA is TGTGCCAGCAGCTTAGAAGCGGGGGGGAACACCGGGGAGCTGTTTTTT.

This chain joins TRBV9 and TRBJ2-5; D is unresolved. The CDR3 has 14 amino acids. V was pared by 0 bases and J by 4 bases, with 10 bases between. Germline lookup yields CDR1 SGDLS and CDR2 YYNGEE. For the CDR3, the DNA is TGTGCCAGCAGCGTAGGCGGCAGGTTAGAGACCCAGTACTTC. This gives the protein CASSVGGRLETQYF.

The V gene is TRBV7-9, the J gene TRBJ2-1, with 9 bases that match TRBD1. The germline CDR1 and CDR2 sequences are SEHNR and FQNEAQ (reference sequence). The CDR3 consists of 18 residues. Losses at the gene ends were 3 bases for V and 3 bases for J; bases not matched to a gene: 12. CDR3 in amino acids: CASSLSRDRVPLYNEQFF. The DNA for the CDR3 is TGTGCCAGCAGCTTGAGCCGGGACAGGGTACCCCTCTACAATGAGCAGTTCTTC. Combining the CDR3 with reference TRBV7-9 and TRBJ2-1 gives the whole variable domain DTGVSQNPRHKITKRGQNVTFRCDPISEHNRLYWYRQTLGQGPEFLTYFQNEAQLEKSRLLSDRFSAERPKGSFSTLEIQRTEQGDSAMYLCASSLSRDRVPLYNEQFFGPGTRLTVL.

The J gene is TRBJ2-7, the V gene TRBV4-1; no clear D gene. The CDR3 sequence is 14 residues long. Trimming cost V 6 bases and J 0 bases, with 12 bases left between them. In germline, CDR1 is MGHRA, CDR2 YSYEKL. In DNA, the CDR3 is TGCGCCAGCAGTCCTTCCCAGAGCTCCTACGAGCAGTACTTC. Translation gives CASSPSQSSYEQYF.

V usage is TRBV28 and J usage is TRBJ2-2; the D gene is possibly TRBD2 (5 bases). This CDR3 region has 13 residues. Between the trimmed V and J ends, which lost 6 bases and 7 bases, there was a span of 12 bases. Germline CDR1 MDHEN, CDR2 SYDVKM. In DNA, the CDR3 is TGTGCCAGCAGCCCGGCCGGGGTCGGGGAGCTGTTTTTT. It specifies CASSPAGVGELFF. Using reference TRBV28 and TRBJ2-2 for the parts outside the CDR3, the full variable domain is DVKVTQSSRYLVKRTGEKVFLECVQDMDHENMFWYRQDPGLGLRLIYFSYDVKMKEKGDIPEGYSVSREKKERFSLILESASTNQTSMYLCASSPAGVGELFFGEGSRLTVL.

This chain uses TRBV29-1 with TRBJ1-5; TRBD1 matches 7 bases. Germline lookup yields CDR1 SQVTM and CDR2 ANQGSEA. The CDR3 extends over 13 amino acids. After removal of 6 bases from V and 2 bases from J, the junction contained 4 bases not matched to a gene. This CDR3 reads CSVETGGNQPQHF. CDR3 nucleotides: TGCAGCGTCGAAACAGGGGGCAATCAGCCCCAGCATTTT.

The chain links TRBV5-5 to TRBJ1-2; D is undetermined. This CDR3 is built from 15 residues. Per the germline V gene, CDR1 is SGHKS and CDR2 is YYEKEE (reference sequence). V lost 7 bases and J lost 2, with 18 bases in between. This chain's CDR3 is CASRLNPGPNYGYTF. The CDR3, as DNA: TGTGCCAGCCGGTTGAACCCTGGGCCAAACTATGGCTACACCTTC. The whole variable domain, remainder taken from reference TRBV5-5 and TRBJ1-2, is DAGVTQSPTHLIKTRGQQVTLRCSPISGHKSVSWYQQVLGQGPQFIFQYYEKEERGRGNFPDRFSARQFPNYSSELNVNALLLGDSALYLCASRLNPGPNYGYTFGSGTRLTVV.

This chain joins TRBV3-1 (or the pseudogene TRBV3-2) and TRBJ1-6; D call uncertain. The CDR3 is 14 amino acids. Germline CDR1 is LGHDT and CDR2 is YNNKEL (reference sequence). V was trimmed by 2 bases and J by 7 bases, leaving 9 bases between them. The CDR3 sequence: CASSQNNINSPLHF. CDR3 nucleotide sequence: TGTGCCAGCAGCCAAAATAATATAAATTCACCCCTCCACTTT.

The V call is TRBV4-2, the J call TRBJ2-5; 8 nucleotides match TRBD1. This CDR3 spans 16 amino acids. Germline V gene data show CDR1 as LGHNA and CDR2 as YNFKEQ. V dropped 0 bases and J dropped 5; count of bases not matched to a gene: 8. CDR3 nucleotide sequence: TGTGCCAGCAGCCAAGAAGCAGGGGGCGCAGTGGAGACCCAGTACTTC. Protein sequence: CASSQEAGGAVETQYF.

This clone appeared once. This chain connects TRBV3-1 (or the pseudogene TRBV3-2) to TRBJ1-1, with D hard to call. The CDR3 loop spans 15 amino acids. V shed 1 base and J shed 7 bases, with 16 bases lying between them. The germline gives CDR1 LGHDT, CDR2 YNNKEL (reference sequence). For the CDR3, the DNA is TGTGCCAGCAGCCAAGTTTTACGGCAGAACCATGAAGCTTTCTTT. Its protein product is CASSQVLRQNHEAFF.

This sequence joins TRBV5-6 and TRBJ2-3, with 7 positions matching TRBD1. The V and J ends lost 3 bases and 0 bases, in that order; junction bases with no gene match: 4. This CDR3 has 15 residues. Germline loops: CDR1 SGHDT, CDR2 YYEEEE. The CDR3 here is CASSYNRGSTDTQYF. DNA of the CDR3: TGTGCCAGCAGCTATAACAGGGGTAGCACAGATACGCAGTATTTT. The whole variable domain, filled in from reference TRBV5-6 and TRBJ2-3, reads DAGVTQSPTHLIKTRGQQVTLRCSPKSGHDTVSWYQQALGQGPQFIFQYYEEEERQRGNFPDRFSGHQFPNYSSELNVNALLLGDSALYLCASSYNRGSTDTQYFGPGTRLTVL.

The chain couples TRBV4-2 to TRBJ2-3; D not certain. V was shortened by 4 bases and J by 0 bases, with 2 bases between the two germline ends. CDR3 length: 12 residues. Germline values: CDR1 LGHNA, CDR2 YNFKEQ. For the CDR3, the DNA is TGTGCCAGCAGCCTGAGCACAGATACGCAGTATTTT. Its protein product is CASSLSTDTQYF.

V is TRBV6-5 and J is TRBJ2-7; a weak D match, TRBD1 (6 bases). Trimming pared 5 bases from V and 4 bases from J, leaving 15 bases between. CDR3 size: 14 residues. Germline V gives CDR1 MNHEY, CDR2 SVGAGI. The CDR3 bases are TGTGCCAGCAGTCCGGTCCAGGGGTGGTACGAGCAGTACTTC. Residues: CASSPVQGWYEQYF.

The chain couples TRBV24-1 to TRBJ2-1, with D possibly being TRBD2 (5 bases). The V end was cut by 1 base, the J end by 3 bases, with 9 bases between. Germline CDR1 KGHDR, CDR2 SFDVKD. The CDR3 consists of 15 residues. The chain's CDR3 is CATSDLSRGYNEQFF. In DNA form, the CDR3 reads TGTGCCACCAGTGATTTATCACGGGGCTACAATGAGCAGTTCTTC.

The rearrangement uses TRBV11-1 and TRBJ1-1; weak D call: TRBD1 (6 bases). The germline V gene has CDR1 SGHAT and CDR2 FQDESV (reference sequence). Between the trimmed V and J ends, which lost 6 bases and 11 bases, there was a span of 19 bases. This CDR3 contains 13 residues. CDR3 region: CASSPTPTGNAFF. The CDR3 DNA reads TGTGCCAGCAGTCCTACCCCTACAGGGAATGCTTTCTTT.

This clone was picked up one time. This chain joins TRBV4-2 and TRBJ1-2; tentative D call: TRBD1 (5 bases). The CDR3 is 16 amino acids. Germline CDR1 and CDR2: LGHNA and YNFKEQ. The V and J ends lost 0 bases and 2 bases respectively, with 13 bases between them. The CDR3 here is CASSQDSGQRNYGYTF. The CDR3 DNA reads TGTGCCAGCAGCCAAGATAGTGGACAACGCAACTATGGCTACACCTTC.

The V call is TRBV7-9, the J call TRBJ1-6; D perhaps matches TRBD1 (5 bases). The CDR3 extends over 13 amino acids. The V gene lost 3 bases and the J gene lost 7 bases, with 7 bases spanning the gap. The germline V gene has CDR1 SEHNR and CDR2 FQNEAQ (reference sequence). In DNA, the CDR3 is TGTGCCAGCAGCTTGGGGCCGAATTCACCCCTCCACTTT. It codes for CASSLGPNSPLHF.

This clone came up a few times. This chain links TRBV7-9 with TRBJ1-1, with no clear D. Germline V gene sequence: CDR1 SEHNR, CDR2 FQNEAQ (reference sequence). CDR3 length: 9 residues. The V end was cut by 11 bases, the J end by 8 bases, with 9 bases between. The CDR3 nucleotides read TGTGCCGTCGCGGGGGAAGCTTTCTTT. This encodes CAVAGEAFF. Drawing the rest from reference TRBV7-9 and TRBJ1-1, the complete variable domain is DTGVSQNPRHKITKRGQNVTFRCDPISEHNRLYWYRQTLGQGPEFLTYFQNEAQLEKSRLLSDRFSAERPKGSFSTLEIQRTEQGDSAMYLCAVAGEAFFGQGTRLTVV.

The CDR3 spells CASRQGLNYGYTF. In DNA, the CDR3 is TGTGCCAGCAGACAGGGGCTGAACTATGGCTACACCTTC. This rearrangement joins TRBV14 to TRBJ1-2, with TRBD1 matching over 7 bases. The CDR3 has 13 residues. After removal of 6 bases from V and 2 bases from J, the junction contained 3 bases not matched to a gene. Looked up from germline, CDR1 is SGHDN and CDR2 is FVKESK. Using reference TRBV14 and TRBJ1-2 for the parts outside the CDR3, the full variable domain is EAGVTQFPSHSVIEKGQTVTLRCDPISGHDNLYWYRRVMGKEIKFLLHFVKESKQDESGMPNNRFLAERTGGTYSTLKVQPAELEDSGVYFCASRQGLNYGYTFGSGTRLTVV.

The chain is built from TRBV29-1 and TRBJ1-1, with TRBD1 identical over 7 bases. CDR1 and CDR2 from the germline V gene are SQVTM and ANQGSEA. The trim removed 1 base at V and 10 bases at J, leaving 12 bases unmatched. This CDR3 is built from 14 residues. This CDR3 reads CSVEGTGGNVVAFF. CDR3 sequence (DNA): TGCAGCGTTGAAGGGACAGGAGGGAACGTTGTAGCTTTCTTT.